Below, 23 T cell receptor beta chains from the same sample are listed, as sequenced in a study of blood T cells in healthy people across ages. It was with a sample-barcoded 5' primer and a J-beta primer mix that a second PCR of roughly 7 to 12 cycles was run. TCRdb fed the 5' RACE reads into MiXCR, producing one record per CDR3 protein. The table has roughly 1,800,000 distinct CDR3 sequences, 49% seen once. The sequenced sample consisted of blood. The receptors were sampled from a woman aged 40-49 years in good health.

This clonotype was picked up a small number of times. This sequence joins TRBV29-1 and TRBJ1-2; no reliable D call. Between the trimmed V and J ends, which lost 4 bases and 4 bases, there was a span of 16 bases. CDR3 length equals 14 residues. CDR1 SQVTM and CDR2 ANQGSEA come from the germline V gene. The CDR3: CSVGPRGFVYGYTF. The CDR3 DNA sequence: TGCAGCGTTGGCCCCCGCGGGTTCGTCTATGGCTACACCTTC.

The chain employs TRBV7-8 and TRBJ2-7; 12 bases are a match to TRBD2. The length of the CDR3 is 18 residues. CDR1 and CDR2 (germline): SGHVS, FQNEAQ. V gave up 3 bases and J gave up 0 bases; unmatched junction bases: 9. The CDR3 region has the DNA TGTGCCAGCAGCTTGGGAACTAGCGGGGGGACAAGCTCCTACGAGCAGTACTTC. It specifies CASSLGTSGGTSSYEQYF.

The chain has TRBV6-4 and TRBJ2-1; the D gene is possibly TRBD1 (6 bases). The CDR3 is made up of 14 amino acids. CDR1 MRHNA and CDR2 SNTAGT come from the germline V gene. With 6 bases removed from V and 5 bases from J, the gap between germline ends came to 14 bases. CDR3 nucleotides: TGTGCCAGCAGCCTTGGGACATTCGACAATGAGCAGTTCTTC. It is translated as CASSLGTFDNEQFF.

This clonotype was recorded at least ten times. The genes are TRBV10-2 and TRBJ2-5, with 8 bases aligning to TRBD1. This CDR3 has 14 amino acids. Germline V lookup: CDR1 WSHSY, CDR2 SAAADI. Germline trimming cut 6 bases from V and 4 bases from J; bases unmatched to any gene: 7. The CDR3 DNA reads TGCGCCAGCAGAGTTACAGGGGGGAGAGAGACCCAGTACTTC. Its protein product is CASRVTGGRETQYF.

The chain combines TRBV20-1 with TRBJ2-3; TRBD2 aligns across 8 bases. This CDR3 comprises 14 residues. Trimming removed 6 bases from V and 0 bases from J; junction bases left unmatched: 5. Germline assignment: CDR1 DFQATT and CDR2 SNEGSKA (reference sequence). CDR3 DNA: TGCAGTGCCGGCGGGGGGTTTAGCACAGATACGCAGTATTTT. Its translation is CSAGGGFSTDTQYF.

The V and J genes are TRBV4-1 and TRBJ2-5; 9 nucleotides align to TRBD1. V lost 3 bases and J lost 4; bases outside the gene matches: 3. The CDR3 has 14 amino acids. CDR1 is MGHRA, CDR2 YSYEKL, per germline. The CDR3 spells CASSHGQGRETQYF. CDR3 DNA sequence: TGCGCCAGCAGCCATGGACAGGGGCGAGAGACCCAGTACTTC.

The table lists this clonotype with a few counts. The chain recombines TRBV7-2 with TRBJ2-1; the match to TRBD1 covers 9 bases. J gave up 9 bases and V 1 base, and 10 bases lay outside the gene matches. The CDR3 consists of 16 residues. The germline gives CDR1 SGHTA, CDR2 FQGNSA. The CDR3 sequence is CASSLDLGTGLFEQFF. The DNA for the CDR3 is TGTGCCAGCAGCTTAGACCTGGGGACAGGGTTGTTTGAGCAGTTCTTC.

There are a few counts of this clonotype. This rearrangement joins TRBV7-9 to TRBJ2-7; D is unclear. The CDR3 has 14 amino acids. V was trimmed by 1 base and J by 4 bases, leaving 11 bases between them. Germline assignment: CDR1 SEHNR and CDR2 FQNEAQ (reference sequence). The CDR3 protein is CASSLEGDGYEQYF. For the CDR3, the DNA is TGTGCCAGCAGCTTAGAGGGTGACGGATACGAGCAGTACTTC.

CDR3: CSARVLAGTVSGYTF. CDR3 coding DNA: TGCAGTGCTAGAGTCCTCGCCGGGACAGTCTCAGGCTACACCTTC. The V and J genes are TRBV20-1 and TRBJ1-2; 7 bases fit TRBD1. V shed 1 base, J shed 8 bases, and the junction held 13 bases outside the gene matches. The CDR3 is 15 amino acids. The V gene's germline CDR1 is DFQATT and CDR2 SNEGSKA (reference sequence).

The rearrangement links TRBV11-3 to TRBJ2-7; 10 nucleotides line up with TRBD2. CDR1 is SGHNT and CDR2 is YENEEA in the germline V gene. The CDR3 totals 15 residues. The J segment lost 5 bases and the V segment lost 0 bases, leaving 4 bases of the junction unmatched. The CDR3 DNA reads as TGTGCCAGCAGCTTAGAGAGCGGGGGGGCCCACGAGCAGTACTTC. Translated, it gives CASSLESGGAHEQYF.

The chain combines TRBV7-2 with TRBJ2-1; weak D call: TRBD2 (5 bases). Trimming left V 5 bases short and J 3 bases short, with 14 bases between. The germline gives CDR1 SGHTA, CDR2 FQGNSA. The CDR3 is made up of 15 amino acids. The DNA of the CDR3 is TGTGCCAGCAGCGCGGACTTTTCCAACTACAATGAGCAGTTCTTC. Residues: CASSADFSNYNEQFF.

This clonotype appeared a few times. This chain links TRBV4-3 with TRBJ2-5; TRBD2 agrees at 9 bases. Germline CDR1 reads LGHNA; CDR2 reads YSLEER. Trimming cost V 0 bases and J 11 bases; bases outside gene matches: 13. This CDR3 is 16 amino acids long. The CDR3 region has the DNA TGCGCCAGCAGCCAAGATAGGCTAGCGGGGTATTCTCAGCAGTACTTC. Translated, it gives CASSQDRLAGYSQQYF.

In this sample, this clonotype turned up a few times. The rearrangement joins TRBV7-2 to TRBJ2-5; no definite D call. The V end was cut by 5 bases, the J end by 4 bases, with 11 bases between. Germline CDR1 and CDR2: SGHTA and FQGNSA. This CDR3 region has 13 residues. CDR3 in amino acids: CASSEGKGETQYF. The DNA of the CDR3 is TGTGCCAGCAGCGAAGGGAAGGGAGAGACCCAGTACTTC.

DNA of the CDR3: TGTGCCAGCAGTTTTCAAGGGGTGCCATCTTCCTACAATGAGCAGTTCTTC. Protein sequence: CASSFQGVPSSYNEQFF. The V gene is TRBV12-3 or TRBV12-4, the J gene TRBJ2-1; a possible D gene is TRBD1 (5 bases). The V gene lost 3 bases and the J gene lost 1 base, with 16 bases spanning the gap. There are 17 residues in the CDR3.

The chain links TRBV7-3 to TRBJ1-6, with D possibly being TRBD1 (5 bases). The CDR3 runs 15 residues. The germline gives CDR1 SGHTA, CDR2 FQGTGA. Trimming shortened V by 4 bases and J by 7 bases, and 14 bases separated the two germline ends. CDR3 region: CASSSDGQSNSPLHF. The DNA of the CDR3 is TGTGCCAGCAGCTCCGATGGACAATCCAATTCACCCCTCCACTTT.

The chain is built from TRBV20-1 and TRBJ2-7; either TRBD1 or TRBD2 may fit D (6 bases each). The CDR3 sequence is 13 residues long. Germline loops: CDR1 DFQATT, CDR2 SNEGSKA (reference sequence). The germline V and J ends were trimmed by 4 bases and 4 bases, with 14 bases remaining between them. The CDR3 nucleotides read TGCAGTGCTACCACGGGGGCGGTGTACGAGCAGTACTTC. It encodes CSATTGAVYEQYF.

A few counts support this clonotype. This chain uses TRBV28 with TRBJ1-4; D not resolved. Between the trimmed V and J ends, which lost 6 bases and 1 base, there was a span of 9 bases. This CDR3 spans 14 amino acids. Germline V gives CDR1 MDHEN, CDR2 SYDVKM. The CDR3: CASSYRRTNEKLFF. DNA for the CDR3: TGTGCCAGCAGCTACCGCAGAACTAATGAAAAACTGTTTTTT.

The CDR3 DNA sequence: TGTGCCAGCAGCCAAGATCTCTTAAATTCACCCCTCCACTTT. Protein: CASSQDLLNSPLHF. The gene calls are TRBV4-2 and TRBJ1-6; D uncertain. CDR1 and CDR2 (germline): LGHNA, YNFKEQ. V gave up 0 bases and J gave up 7 bases, with 7 bases separating them. The CDR3 runs to 14 residues.

This chain's CDR3 is CASSLASGGPKHYEQYF. CDR3 bases: TGTGCCAGCAGCTTGGCTAGCGGGGGCCCTAAACACTACGAGCAGTACTTC. The chain recombines TRBV5-8 with TRBJ2-4; 10 nucleotides line up with TRBD2. The DNA matches TRBJ2-7 better at its end, which makes the J call doubtful. The CDR3 sequence is 17 residues long. CDR1 SGHTS and CDR2 YDEGEE come from the germline V gene.

The J gene is TRBJ2-6, the V gene TRBV5-1; 8 nucleotides match TRBD1. V lost 3 bases, J lost 1 base, and 12 bases stayed unmatched. This CDR3 comprises 19 residues. From germline, CDR1 is SGHRS and CDR2 YFSETQ. The CDR3 nucleotides read TGCGCCAGCAGCTCCAGAATGACAGGGGCCCTTTCTGGGGCCAACGTCCTGACTTTC. This encodes CASSSRMTGALSGANVLTF.

V gene TRBV9 combines with J gene TRBJ2-5; D is undetermined. The CDR3 covers 14 residues. V was shortened by 0 bases and J by 4 bases, with 10 bases between the two germline ends. Germline loops: CDR1 SGDLS, CDR2 YYNGEE. CDR3 amino acids: CASSVAGWGETQYF. The CDR3 DNA is TGTGCCAGCAGCGTAGCTGGATGGGGAGAGACCCAGTACTTC. Full variable domain (outside the CDR3, taken from reference TRBV9 and TRBJ2-5): DSGVTQTPKHLITATGQRVTLRCSPRSGDLSVYWYQQSLDQGLQFLIQYYNGEERAKGNILERFSAQQFPDLHSELNLSSLELGDSALYFCASSVAGWGETQYFGPGTRLLVL.

This sequence joins TRBV11-1 and TRBJ1-2, with D maybe TRBD1 (5 bases). This CDR3 has 13 residues. Trimming pared 5 bases from V and 5 bases from J, leaving 12 bases between. Germline V CDR1 and CDR2: SGHAT, FQDESV (reference sequence). The CDR3 DNA follows: TGTGCCAGCAGCCCAGGGTTGTGGTATGGCTACACCTTC. Protein sequence: CASSPGLWYGYTF.

This clonotype appeared a few times. The chain combines TRBV29-1 with TRBJ1-2, with D perhaps matching TRBD1 (5 bases). The CDR3 is 14 residues long. Germline CDR1 is SQVTM and CDR2 is ANQGSEA. The ends were cut back, 6 bases at V and 0 bases at J, with 14 bases in the middle. This chain's CDR3 is CSVSGRAANYGYTF. In nucleotides, the CDR3 is TGCAGCGTCTCAGGGAGGGCCGCTAACTATGGCTACACCTTC.